This T cell receptor (beta chain) emerged from a study of T cell repertoires in cytomegalovirus infection. Comments on this clonotype: Antigen unknown.

TCRdb re-called the reads with MiXCR, one entry per CDR3 protein. The table has about 83,000 distinct CDR3 sequences, roughly half seen once. Points from the study as a whole: There were carriers of CMV plus the relevant HLA, and cumulative public TCR beta family frequency identified them.

Germline V gene sequence: CDR1 SGHAT, CDR2 FQNNGV. The CDR3 covers 14 residues. J lost 4 bases, V lost 6 bases, and 9 bases had no gene match. This TCR was sampled from a human donor in good health (CMV status not recorded). Some clones in this sample may be carry-over from other donors' samples. The V call is TRBV11-2, the J call TRBJ2-7, with 7 bases aligning to TRBD1. This specimen consisted of CD8+ T cells from cultured PBMCs, obtained from culture after CMV antigen stimulation. CDR3 loop: CASSLRQGPYEQYF. The DNA of the CDR3 is TGTGCCAGCAGTTTACGACAGGGTCCGTACGAGCAGTACTTC.